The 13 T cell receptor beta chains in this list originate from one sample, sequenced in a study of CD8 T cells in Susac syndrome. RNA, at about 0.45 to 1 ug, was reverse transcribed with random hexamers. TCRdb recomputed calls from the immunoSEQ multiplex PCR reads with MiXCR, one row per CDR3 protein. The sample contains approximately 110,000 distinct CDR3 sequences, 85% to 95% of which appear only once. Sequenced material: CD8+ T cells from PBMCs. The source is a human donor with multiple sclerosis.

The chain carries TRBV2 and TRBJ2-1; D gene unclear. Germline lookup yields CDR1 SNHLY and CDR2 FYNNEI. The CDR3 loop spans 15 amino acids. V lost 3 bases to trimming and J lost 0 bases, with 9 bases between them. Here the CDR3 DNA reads TGTGCCAGCAGTGACGCGGAGAGCTCCTACAATGAGCAGTTCTTC. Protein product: CASSDAESSYNEQFF.

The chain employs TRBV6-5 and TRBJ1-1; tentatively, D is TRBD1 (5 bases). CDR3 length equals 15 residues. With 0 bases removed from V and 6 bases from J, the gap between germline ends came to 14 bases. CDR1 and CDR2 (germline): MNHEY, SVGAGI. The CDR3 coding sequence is TGTGCCAGCAGTTACTCGCTGGGGCCACACGCTGAAGCTTTCTTT. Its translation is CASSYSLGPHAEAFF.

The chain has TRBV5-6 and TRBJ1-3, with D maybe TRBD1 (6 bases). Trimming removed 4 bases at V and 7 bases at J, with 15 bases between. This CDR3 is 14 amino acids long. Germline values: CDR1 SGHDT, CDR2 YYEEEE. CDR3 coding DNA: TGTGCCAGCAGCGAAGGAACAGGGTTGAACACCATATATTTT. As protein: CASSEGTGLNTIYF. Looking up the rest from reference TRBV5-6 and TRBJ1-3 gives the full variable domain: DAGVTQSPTHLIKTRGQQVTLRCSPKSGHDTVSWYQQALGQGPQFIFQYYEEEERQRGNFPDRFSGHQFPNYSSELNVNALLLGDSALYLCASSEGTGLNTIYFGEGSWLTVV.

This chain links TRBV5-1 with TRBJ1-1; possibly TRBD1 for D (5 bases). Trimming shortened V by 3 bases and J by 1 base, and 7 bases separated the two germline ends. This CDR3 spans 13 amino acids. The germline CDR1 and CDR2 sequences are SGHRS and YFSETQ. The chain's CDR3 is CASSWRGNTEAFF. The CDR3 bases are TGCGCCAGCAGCTGGAGGGGGAACACTGAAGCTTTCTTT.

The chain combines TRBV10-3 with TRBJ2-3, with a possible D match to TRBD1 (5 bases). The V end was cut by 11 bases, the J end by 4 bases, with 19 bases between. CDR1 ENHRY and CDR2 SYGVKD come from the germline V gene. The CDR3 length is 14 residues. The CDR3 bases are TGTGCCCTTAGACGAGACAGTGGCCCAGATACGCAGTATTTT. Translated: CALRRDSGPDTQYF.

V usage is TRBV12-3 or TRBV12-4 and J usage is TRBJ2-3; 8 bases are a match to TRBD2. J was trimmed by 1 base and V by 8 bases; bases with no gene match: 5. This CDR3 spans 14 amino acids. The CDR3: CASGWRGGTDTQYF. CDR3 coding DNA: TGTGCCAGCGGGTGGCGGGGGGGCACAGATACGCAGTATTTT.

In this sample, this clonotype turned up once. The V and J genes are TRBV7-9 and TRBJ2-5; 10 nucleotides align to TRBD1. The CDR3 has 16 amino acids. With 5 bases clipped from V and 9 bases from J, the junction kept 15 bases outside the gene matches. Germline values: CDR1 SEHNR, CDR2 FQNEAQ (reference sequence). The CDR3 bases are TGTGCCAGCAGCCCCGTAGAGGGACAGGGGTGGATGGCCCAGTACTTC. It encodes CASSPVEGQGWMAQYF.

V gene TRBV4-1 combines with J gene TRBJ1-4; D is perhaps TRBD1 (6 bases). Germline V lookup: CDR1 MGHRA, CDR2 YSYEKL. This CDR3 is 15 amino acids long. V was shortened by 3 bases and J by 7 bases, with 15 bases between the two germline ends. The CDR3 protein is CASSQPGVRGEKLFF. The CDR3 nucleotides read TGCGCCAGCAGCCAGCCAGGGGTTAGAGGTGAAAAACTGTTTTTT.

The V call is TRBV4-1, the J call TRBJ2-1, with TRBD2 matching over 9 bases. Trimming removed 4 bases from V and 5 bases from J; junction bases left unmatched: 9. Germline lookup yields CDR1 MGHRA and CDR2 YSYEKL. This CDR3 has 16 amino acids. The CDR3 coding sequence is TGCGCCAGCAGCCCCTCGGGACTAGCAGTGAACAATGAGCAGTTCTTC. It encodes CASSPSGLAVNNEQFF.

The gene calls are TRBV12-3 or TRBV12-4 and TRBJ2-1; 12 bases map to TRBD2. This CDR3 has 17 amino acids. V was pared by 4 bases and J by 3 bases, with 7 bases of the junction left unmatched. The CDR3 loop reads CASSSPSGGALYNEQFF. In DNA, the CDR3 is TGTGCCAGCAGTTCCCCTAGCGGGGGGGCCCTCTACAATGAGCAGTTCTTC.

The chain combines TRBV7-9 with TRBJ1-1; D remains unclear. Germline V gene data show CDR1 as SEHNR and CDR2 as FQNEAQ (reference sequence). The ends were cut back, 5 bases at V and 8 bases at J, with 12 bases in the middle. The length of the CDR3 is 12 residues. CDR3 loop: CASSTRLPEAFF. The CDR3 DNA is TGTGCCAGCAGCACCAGACTCCCGGAAGCTTTCTTT.

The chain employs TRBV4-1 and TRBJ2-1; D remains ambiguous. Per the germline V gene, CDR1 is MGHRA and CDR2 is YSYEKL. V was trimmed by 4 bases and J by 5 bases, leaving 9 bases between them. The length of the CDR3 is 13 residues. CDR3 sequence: CASSPLSNNEQFF. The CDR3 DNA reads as TGCGCCAGCAGCCCCCTGTCTAACAATGAGCAGTTCTTC.

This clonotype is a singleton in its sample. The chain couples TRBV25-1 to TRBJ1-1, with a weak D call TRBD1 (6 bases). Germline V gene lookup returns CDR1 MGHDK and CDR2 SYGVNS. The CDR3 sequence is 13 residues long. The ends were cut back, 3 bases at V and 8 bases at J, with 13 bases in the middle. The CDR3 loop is CASSDLSDREAFF. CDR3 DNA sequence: TGTGCCAGCAGTGATCTCTCCGACAGGGAAGCTTTCTTT.